Described below is a single T cell receptor (beta chain) sequence and its context. Its antigen is not known. The data were produced by immunoSEQ multiplex PCR, yet TCRdb's version contains in-frame clones alone and is incomplete. The sample consists of about 9,000 clones, roughly nine tenths of them appearing once. Time point given: recipient sample about 28 days before transplant, after cytoreduction. This entry is derived from a study of T cell clonotyping in hematopoietic cell transplantation. Study details: Recipient samples before transplant were obtained post-cytoreduction. Study-wide findings and caveats: Pathologically expanded recipient clonotypes increased progressively from day 30 to day 180 as diversity fell.

CDR3 size: 12 residues. J was trimmed by 11 bases and V by 7 bases; bases with no gene match: 10. The germline CDR1 and CDR2 sequences are MNHNY and SVGAGI (reference sequence). Sequencing used peripheral blood mononuclear cells, obtained before stem cell transplant. This chain joins TRBV6-6 and TRBJ1-1, with 7 bases fitting TRBD1. This TCR was sampled from a woman in her sixties with acute myeloid leukemia. Some clones in this sample may be carry-over from other donors' samples. The CDR3 bases are TGTGCCAGCACCGTCGACAGGGCAAATGCTTTCTTT. Translating gives CASTVDRANAFF.